These T cell receptor beta chains were read from a single sample in a study of T-cell memory formation after mild COVID-19. TCRdb reanalysed the 5' RACE reads using MiXCR and keeps one entry per CDR3 protein. This table holds about 470,000 distinct CDR3 sequences, approximately 25% found once. The sequencing input was PBMCs or a T cell subset sorted from them (not recorded which). Receptors originate from an adult woman who had mild COVID-19 (a few samples of this study predate the infection). Cell type and time point are not known. The CDR3 runs from the conserved cysteine through the conserved F or W. Fields, in order: J gene, V gene, D gene, clone size, CDR3 protein, CDR3 DNA. The D gene is left open where the match is weak. A row's size may be missing; if present it is once, few, many or a size class.

TRBJ2-1 TRBV6-5 TRBD2 few CASSRRLAISGNNEQFF TGTGCCAGCAGCCGCCGACTAGCGATCTCAGGGAACAATGAGCAGTTCTTC
TRBJ2-1 TRBV3-1 . few CASSHTGYATF TGTGCCAGCAGCCACACGGGGTATGCCACCTTC
TRBJ2-1 TRBV3-1 TRBD2 once CASSQDFRASGYNEQFF TGTGCCAGCAGCCAAGATTTTCGGGCTAGCGGATACAATGAGCAGTTCTTC
TRBJ2-1 TRBV2 . . CASSVAGPPYNEQFF TGTGCCAGCAGTGTTGCTGGGCCCCCCTACAATGAGCAGTTCTTC
TRBJ2-5 TRBV29-1 . few CSVEGGVGRETQYF TGCAGCGTTGAAGGGGGGGTTGGCCGTGAGACCCAGTACTTC
TRBJ2-7 TRBV2 TRBD2 . CASSEPTSGESYEQYF TGTGCCAGCAGTGAGCCGACTAGCGGAGAATCCTACGAGCAGTACTTC
TRBJ2-2 TRBV5-1 . . CASSPTLAGELFF TGCGCCAGCAGCCCGACCCTGGCCGGGGAGCTGTTTTTT
TRBJ2-5 TRBV15 . once CATSRDPGQETQYF TGTGCCACCAGCAGAGACCCGGGGCAGGAGACCCAGTACTTC
TRBJ2-1 TRBV7-9 . few CASSPTYNEQFF TGTGCCAGCAGCCCTACATACAATGAGCAGTTCTTC
TRBJ2-5 TRBV5-1 TRBD1 . CASSPGQWQETQYF TGCGCCAGCAGCCCGGGACAGTGGCAAGAGACCCAGTACTTC
TRBJ2-3 TRBV20-1 TRBD2 few CSAATSGGADTQYF TGCAGTGCTGCGACTAGCGGGGGGGCGGATACGCAGTATTTT
TRBJ1-2 TRBV3-1 . . CASSRDTLNYGYTF TGTGCCAGCAGCCGGGACACGTTAAACTATGGCTACACCTTC
TRBJ2-7 TRBV5-1 . few CASSLRERSYEQYF TGCGCCAGCAGCTTGAGGGAACGCTCCTACGAGCAGTACTTC
TRBJ2-7 TRBV5-1 . few CASSLAPRDEGEQYF TGCGCCAGCAGCTTGGCCCCCCGGGACGAGGGCGAGCAGTACTTC
TRBJ2-1 TRBV7-9 . few CASSLVQGIYEQFF TGTGCCAGCAGCTTAGTCCAGGGGATTTATGAGCAGTTCTTC
TRBJ2-3 TRBV6-2/TRBV6-3 . . CASRDRTDTQYF TGTGCCAGCAGAGACCGCACAGATACGCAGTATTTT
TRBJ2-5 TRBV9 TRBD2 . CASSVSLVGGSGEETQYF TGTGCCAGCAGCGTTAGTCTGGTCGGCGGGAGCGGGGAAGAGACCCAGTACTTC
TRBJ1-1 TRBV12-3/TRBV12-4 TRBD1 . CASSARRTGVLDTEAFF TGTGCCAGCAGTGCGCGTCGGACAGGGGTATTGGACACTGAAGCTTTCTTT
TRBJ2-5 TRBV3-1 TRBD2 few CASSVSGGGQETQYF TGTGCCAGCAGCGTTAGCGGGGGGGGTCAAGAGACCCAGTACTTC
TRBJ2-3 TRBV4-3 . . CASSQDVRPSTDTQYF TGCGCCAGCAGCCAAGATGTGAGGCCTAGCACAGATACGCAGTATTTT
TRBJ2-7 TRBV29-1 TRBD2 . CSVETTSGRAGAYEQYF TGCAGCGTTGAAACGACTAGCGGGAGGGCCGGGGCCTACGAGCAGTACTTC
TRBJ2-2 TRBV6-1 TRBD2 . CASSDRTSGHTGELFF TGTGCCAGCAGTGACCGGACTAGCGGGCACACCGGGGAGCTGTTTTTT
TRBJ2-1 TRBV6-2/TRBV6-3 TRBD2 . CASSYQAGGYNEQFF TGTGCCAGCAGTTACCAAGCGGGAGGGTACAATGAGCAGTTCTTC
TRBJ2-1 TRBV5-1 . few CASRVGERYNQQFF TGCGCCAGCAGAGTGGGGGAGCGGTACAATCAGCAGTTCTTC
TRBJ2-1 TRBV20-1 . . CSPRGGYEQFF TGCAGCCCCCGGGGCGGATATGAGCAGTTCTTC
TRBJ2-1 TRBV7-9 TRBD2 . CASSPPGGPLNEQFF TGTGCCAGCAGTCCCCCGGGAGGGCCTCTCAATGAGCAGTTCTTC
TRBJ2-1 TRBV6-4 . few CASSREAGPYEQFF TGTGCCAGCAGTCGAGAGGCAGGGCCGTATGAGCAGTTCTTC
TRBJ2-3 TRBV2 TRBD2 few CAIILAGGQDTQYF TGTGCCATAATCCTAGCGGGGGGGCAAGATACGCAGTATTTT
TRBJ1-6 TRBV10-3 . . CAISESRGVAPLHF TGTGCCATCAGTGAGTCCCGGGGGGTTGCGCCCCTCCACTTT
TRBJ2-3 TRBV7-9 . few CASSLSTSTDTQYF TGTGCCAGCAGCTTATCTACGAGCACAGATACGCAGTATTTT
TRBJ2-1 TRBV7-9 . few CASSLVAGQSYNEQFF TGTGCCAGCAGCTTAGTGGCAGGGCAGTCCTACAATGAGCAGTTCTTC
TRBJ2-3 TRBV20-1 TRBD2 few CSARALAGGPRALDTQYF TGCAGTGCTAGAGCGCTAGCGGGGGGGCCAAGGGCGTTAGATACGCAGTATTTT
TRBJ2-1 TRBV12-3/TRBV12-4 . few CASTPGVQGGNEQFF TGTGCCAGCACCCCGGGGGTTCAGGGTGGCAATGAGCAGTTCTTC
TRBJ1-1 TRBV6-5 . few CASSYSGRSNTEAFF TGTGCCAGCAGTTACTCTGGAAGGTCGAACACTGAAGCTTTCTTT
TRBJ2-1 TRBV2 TRBD2 few CASSGGSGRYNEQFF TGTGCCAGCAGTGGAGGTAGCGGGAGGTACAATGAGCAGTTCTTC
TRBJ2-1 TRBV12-3/TRBV12-4 . many CASSPGNYNEQFF TGTGCCAGCAGCCCAGGTAACTACAATGAGCAGTTCTTC
TRBJ2-7 TRBV7-2 . . CASSLEIQAGRSYEQYF TGTGCCAGCAGCTTAGAAATCCAGGCCGGGCGGTCCTACGAGCAGTACTTC
TRBJ2-7 TRBV9 TRBD2 . CASSGNGTTDYEQYF TGTGCCAGCAGCGGAAACGGGACTACCGACTACGAGCAGTACTTC
TRBJ2-1 TRBV29-1 TRBD1 . CSAYRGRYNEQFF TGCAGCGCCTACAGGGGGCGGTACAATGAGCAGTTCTTC
TRBJ2-2 TRBV3-1 . . CASSRQLLNTGELFF TGTGCCAGCAGCCGACAGTTACTGAACACCGGGGAGCTGTTTTTT
TRBJ1-1 TRBV10-3 . . CAIRGTVRDTEAFF TGTGCCATCAGAGGCACGGTCCGAGACACTGAAGCTTTCTTT
TRBJ2-7 TRBV4-2 . many CASSQARSEQYF TGTGCCAGCAGCCAAGCTAGATCCGAGCAGTACTTC
TRBJ1-3 TRBV5-6 . . CASSSTPRQAGNTIYF TGTGCCAGCAGCTCCACCCCTCGACAGGCTGGAAACACCATATATTTT
TRBJ2-3 TRBV5-1 TRBD2 few CASSLGTSGGADTQYF TGCGCCAGCAGCTTGGGTACTAGCGGGGGCGCAGATACGCAGTATTTT
TRBJ2-7 TRBV5-1 TRBD1 . CASSNKDRAGEQYF TGCGCCAGCAGCAACAAGGACAGGGCTGGCGAGCAGTACTTC
TRBJ2-7 TRBV5-1 . few CASSSQTTGISYEQYF TGCGCCAGCAGCTCCCAAACCACCGGGATCTCCTACGAGCAGTACTTC
TRBJ1-2 TRBV7-2 . few CASSLGRGSNYGYTF TGTGCCAGCAGCTTAGGGAGGGGGTCTAACTATGGCTACACCTTC
TRBJ2-1 TRBV9 TRBD2 . CASSGDTSGGTYNEQFF TGTGCCAGCAGCGGAGACACGTCGGGGGGAACCTACAATGAGCAGTTCTTC
TRBJ2-3 TRBV24-1 . few CATSDLGTYTDTQYF TGTGCCACCAGTGATTTGGGGACCTACACAGATACGCAGTATTTT
TRBJ2-1 TRBV30 TRBD2 . CAWRKGGSSYNEQFF TGTGCCTGGAGGAAAGGCGGGAGCTCCTACAATGAGCAGTTCTTC
TRBJ2-5 TRBV2 TRBD1 . CASRPTGPETQYF TGTGCCAGCAGGCCGACAGGGCCAGAGACCCAGTACTTC
TRBJ1-4 TRBV6-2/TRBV6-3 . . CASSYSLGRRLVEKLFF TGTGCCAGCAGTTACTCGCTAGGACGGCGGCTCGTGGAAAAACTGTTTTTT
TRBJ1-4 TRBV6-6 . . CASTARGKDEKLFF TGTGCCAGCACGGCGCGGGGGAAGGATGAAAAACTGTTTTTT
TRBJ2-1 TRBV20-1 . . CSARHGGGFEQFF TGCAGTGCTAGACACGGCGGAGGGTTTGAGCAGTTCTTC
TRBJ2-1 TRBV7-8 . . CASNPGKAGFLRDNEQFF TGTGCCAGCAACCCAGGGAAGGCCGGTTTCCTGCGAGACAATGAGCAGTTCTTC
TRBJ2-5 TRBV30 TRBD2 few CAWSGLAGGHQETQYF TGTGCCTGGAGCGGACTAGCGGGGGGCCACCAAGAGACCCAGTACTTC
TRBJ2-1 TRBV7-8 . . CASSYAGLTYNEQFF TGTGCCAGCAGCTACGCAGGGTTAACCTACAATGAGCAGTTCTTC
TRBJ2-3 TRBV30 TRBD2 . CAWRGLVAGSTDTQYF TGTGCCTGGAGGGGTTTGGTAGCGGGAAGCACAGATACGCAGTATTTT
TRBJ2-3 TRBV4-2 . many CASRRDREADTQYF TGTGCCAGCAGGAGGGATAGGGAGGCAGATACGCAGTATTTT